This TCR beta chain was obtained from a study of PD-L1 blockade in urothelial cancer (dated by TCRdb to about 2017). A note on the overall study: Every patient began therapy in the mid-2010s and was given atezolizumab 1,200 mg intravenously every 3 weeks. Durable clinical benefit was defined as a progression-free survival longer than 6 months, and TCR features were additionally tested against progression-free survival and overall survival. Blood samples gave median yields of about 140,000 T cells and some 80,000 unique TCRs, along with a median clonality of 0.080. TCR sequencing covered pretreatment tumor samples and matched, serially collected peripheral blood taken before and after atezolizumab treatment. Blood samples were analyzed at 3 weeks after treatment start (second dose) and at 6 weeks after treatment start. In the same patients, pretreatment tumors underwent whole exome sequencing and RNA sequencing in addition to TCR sequencing. An exploratory multi-omic analysis was conducted of the somatic, immune and clinical correlates of response to PD-L1 blockade with atezolizumab in urothelial cancer. Some 30 patients had pretreatment blood TCR-seq, around 25 had at least one posttreatment blood collection, and around 25 had tumor TCR-seq. An ECOG performance status of 0 or 1 was recorded for the patients, and 0 to 3 prior chemotherapy regimens had been received by the patients. About 10 patients achieved durable clinical benefit and approximately 19 did not. About nine tenths of the roughly 29 patients were males with bladder-origin urothelial cancer, and about 60% of the 29 reported a prior smoking history.

The research as a whole found: A pretreatment peripheral blood TCR clonality below the median was linked to improved progression-free and overall survival. Because the sample size was small (n ≈ 28) and many of the analyses were exploratory, the results are meant to be hypothesis-generating. Patients with durable benefit showed greater expansion of tumor-associated TCR clones in peripheral blood 3 weeks after starting treatment (n of about 20, p = 0.022).

To estimate absolute template abundance from read counts, synthetic TCR analog templates were spiked into each PCR. Using the immunoSEQ assay, TCRbeta CDR3 regions were amplified from genomic DNA with bias-controlled V and J gene primers. Sequencing of rearranged TCRbeta segments was done at approximately 20X coverage. The authors' analysis ran thus. Clustering was used to correct sequencing errors, and CDR3s were annotated against IMGT to assign V, D and J genes. Out-of-frame and stop-codon sequences were excluded, and only productive TCRbeta rearrangements were used in downstream analyses. To compute clonality, Shannon entropy was normalized by the log of the number of unique productive sequences and then subtracted from one. Fisher's exact test with Benjamini-Hochberg correction, at a threshold of adjusted p below 0.01, was used to find clones that differed between time points or between blood and tumor. TCRdb obtained this table from immuneACCESS and retained in-frame rearrangements with V and J assigned. These tables miss some clones; where compared with another copy, unresolved V genes account for less than half of the shortfall, and the remainder is unexplained. V and J calls and clone size are as listed in that table; D and trimming were resolved from the DNA. This sample is represented by 130,000 or so clones; roughly 84% of them were singletons. The top ten clonotypes cover 3.2% of the sample.

The time point label, read with the paper, signifies: pretreatment peripheral blood. A total of about 31 patients with locally advanced or metastatic urothelial carcinoma, treated at Memorial Sloan Kettering on a trial protocol, made up the cohort. Peripheral blood mononuclear cells were collected from each patient pretreatment and during treatment, giving between 1 and 8 total time points per patient. The Qiagen DNeasy Blood extraction kit was used to purify genomic DNA from total PBMCs and tumor samples. Collected pretreatment and during treatment, PBMCs were isolated and stored as previously described. This clone was detected a few times. It has no known antigen specificity. No clone much larger than this one lies a single base away; base qualities are absent. Trimming takes 0 bases from V and 2 bases from J, and the germline ends sit 4 bases apart. Including cysteine and phenylalanine, the CDR3 has 13 amino acids. CDR3 DNA is the only sequence kept; it has 39 bases, read in frame from the first base. CDR1 is given as LNHNV and CDR2 as YYDKDF, both from the germline V gene (reference sequence).

This clonotype was sampled from a man aged 45 to 65 with urothelial cancer. The sequenced sample was PBMCs, obtained around atezolizumab (anti-PD-L1) treatment. The V and J genes are TRBV15 and TRBJ1-2; the D gene cannot be named for sure. The CDR3 reads CATSRDLNYGYTF. The bases are TGTGCCACCAGCAGAGATCTGAACTATGGCTACACCTTC.